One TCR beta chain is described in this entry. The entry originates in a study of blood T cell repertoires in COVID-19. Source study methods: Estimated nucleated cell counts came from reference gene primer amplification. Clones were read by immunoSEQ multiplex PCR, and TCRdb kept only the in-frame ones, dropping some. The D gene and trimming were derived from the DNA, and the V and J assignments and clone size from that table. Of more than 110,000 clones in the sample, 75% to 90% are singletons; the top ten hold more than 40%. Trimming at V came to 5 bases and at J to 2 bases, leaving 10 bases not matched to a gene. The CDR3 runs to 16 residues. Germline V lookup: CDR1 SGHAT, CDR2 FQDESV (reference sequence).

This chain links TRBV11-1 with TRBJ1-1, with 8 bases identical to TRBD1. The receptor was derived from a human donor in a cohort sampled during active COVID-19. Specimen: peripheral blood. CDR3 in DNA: TGTGCCAGCAGCGCCCCAGGGGGCGTAGGAAACACTGAAGCTTTCTTT. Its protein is CASSAPGGVGNTEAFF. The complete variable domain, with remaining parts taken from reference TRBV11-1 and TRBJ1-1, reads EAEVAQSPRYKITEKSQAVAFWCDPISGHATLYWYRQILGQGPELLVQFQDESVVDDSQLPKDRFSAERLKGVDSTLKIQPAELGDSAMYLCASSAPGGVGNTEAFFGQGTRLTVV.